A selection of T cell receptor beta chains follows, all from one sample in a study of regulatory T cells in long-lasting Graves disease. Each CDR3 protein is one row after TCRdb ran MiXCR on the multiplex PCR reads. Among a few hundred thousand distinct CDR3 sequences listed, under 25% were seen once. Sequenced material: peripheral blood mononuclear cells (PBMCs), taken when the disease was refractory, from a patient treated with antithyroid drugs. These receptors came from a female donor with Graves disease. Each CDR3 is given with its conserved first and last residue. The order of the fields is clone size, D gene, J gene, V gene, CDR3 DNA, CDR3 protein. A D gene is named only where the DNA matches it firmly. Some rows mark clone size as missing; the rest say once, few, many or name a class of expanded clone.

abundance: many; d_gene: TRBD2; j_gene: TRBJ2-7; v_gene: TRBV12-3/TRBV12-4; CDR3nt: TGTGCCAGCAGTTTCGGGGTGGAGCGGGACGATTACGAGCAGTACTTC; CDR3aa: CASSFGVERDDYEQYF
abundance: few; d_gene: NA; j_gene: TRBJ1-4; v_gene: TRBV7-9; CDR3nt: TGTGCCAGCAGCTTAGCGCGGACAGCCAAGAAGGATGAAAAACTGTTTTTT; CDR3aa: CASSLARTAKKDEKLFF
abundance: few; d_gene: NA; j_gene: TRBJ1-2; v_gene: TRBV6-5; CDR3nt: TGTGCCAGCAGTTACAGGGAAGGCGGCTATGGCTACACCTTC; CDR3aa: CASSYREGGYGYTF
abundance: many; d_gene: NA; j_gene: TRBJ1-6; v_gene: TRBV12-3/TRBV12-4; CDR3nt: TGTGCCAGCAGAACACTAATTCACCCCGCTTCACCCCTCCACTTT; CDR3aa: CASRTLIHPASPLHF
abundance: many; d_gene: NA; j_gene: TRBJ2-2; v_gene: TRBV28; CDR3nt: TGTGCCAGCAGTTTAGCCGGGAAAGGGGTCGCCGGGGAGCTGTTTTTT; CDR3aa: CASSLAGKGVAGELFF
abundance: few; d_gene: NA; j_gene: TRBJ2-6; v_gene: TRBV9; CDR3nt: TGTGCCAGCAGCCCCTCCAGTAACGTCCTGACTTTC; CDR3aa: CASSPSSNVLTF
abundance: many; d_gene: NA; j_gene: TRBJ1-2; v_gene: TRBV12-3/TRBV12-4; CDR3nt: TGTGCCAGCAAATACACATGGACCTATGGCTACACCTTC; CDR3aa: CASKYTWTYGYTF
abundance: many; d_gene: NA; j_gene: TRBJ1-5; v_gene: TRBV7-8; CDR3nt: TGTGCCAGCAGCTTAGAGACAGAGATCAATCAGCCCCAGCATTTT; CDR3aa: CASSLETEINQPQHF
abundance: NA; d_gene: NA; j_gene: TRBJ2-2; v_gene: TRBV7-6; CDR3nt: TGTGCCAGCGGAGAGAATACCGGGGAGCTGTTTTTT; CDR3aa: CASGENTGELFF
abundance: NA; d_gene: TRBD1; j_gene: TRBJ2-2; v_gene: TRBV24-1; CDR3nt: TGTGCCACCAGTGATTCAAGTCCCGGGACAGGGCCCGGGGAGCTGTTTTTT; CDR3aa: CATSDSSPGTGPGELFF
abundance: NA; d_gene: NA; j_gene: TRBJ1-6; v_gene: TRBV27; CDR3nt: TGTGCCAGCAGTTTATCCCGGGACAAGGTCCTGAGCTCCTATAATTCACCCCTCCACTTT; CDR3aa: CASSLSRDKVLSSYNSPLHF
abundance: NA; d_gene: NA; j_gene: TRBJ1-1; v_gene: TRBV7-3; CDR3nt: TGTGCCAGCAGCTTATCACCAACTTACACTGAAGCTTTCTTT; CDR3aa: CASSLSPTYTEAFF
abundance: many; d_gene: NA; j_gene: TRBJ1-1; v_gene: TRBV28; CDR3nt: TGTGCCAGCCACAAAGGAGGGGGGAACACTGAAGCTTTCTTT; CDR3aa: CASHKGGGNTEAFF
abundance: few; d_gene: NA; j_gene: TRBJ2-3; v_gene: TRBV2; CDR3nt: TGTGCCAGCAGTGGACGAAGTCGGACAGATACGCAGTATTTT; CDR3aa: CASSGRSRTDTQYF
abundance: few; d_gene: NA; j_gene: TRBJ1-2; v_gene: TRBV7-9; CDR3nt: TGTGCCAGCAGCTTACGGATTAGTGGAGGACTCAGCAAGGGGTATGGCTACACCTTC; CDR3aa: CASSLRISGGLSKGYGYTF
abundance: NA; d_gene: TRBD2; j_gene: TRBJ2-2; v_gene: TRBV3-1; CDR3nt: TGTGCCAGCAGCCCCACCGGGACTAGCGGGGTGCGGACCGGGGAGCTGTTTTTT; CDR3aa: CASSPTGTSGVRTGELFF
abundance: once; d_gene: NA; j_gene: TRBJ1-2; v_gene: TRBV10-3; CDR3nt: TGTGCCGCCTCCCTTTCTGAGAACTATGGCTACACCTTC; CDR3aa: CAASLSENYGYTF
abundance: many; d_gene: NA; j_gene: TRBJ2-7; v_gene: TRBV28; CDR3nt: TGTGCCAGCAGACCTGCAGCAACCCCCTACGAGCAGTACTTC; CDR3aa: CASRPAATPYEQYF
abundance: NA; d_gene: TRBD1; j_gene: TRBJ1-1; v_gene: TRBV19; CDR3nt: TGTGCCAGTAGTGAGGGGGACAGGAGAACGAACACTGAAGCTTTCTTT; CDR3aa: CASSEGDRRTNTEAFF
abundance: NA; d_gene: TRBD1; j_gene: TRBJ2-5; v_gene: TRBV27; CDR3nt: TGTGCCAGCCAGACAGGGGACGAGACCCAGTACTTC; CDR3aa: CASQTGDETQYF
abundance: few; d_gene: NA; j_gene: TRBJ1-1; v_gene: TRBV5-1; CDR3nt: TGCGCCAGCAGCTTGCGCGGGATCCGGGATACTGAAGCTTTCTTT; CDR3aa: CASSLRGIRDTEAFF
abundance: many; d_gene: TRBD2; j_gene: TRBJ2-7; v_gene: TRBV11-3; CDR3nt: TGTGCCAGCAGCTTGCTGCCGGGACTAGCGGGAGGCTCCCCTTACGAGCAGTACTTC; CDR3aa: CASSLLPGLAGGSPYEQYF
abundance: few; d_gene: NA; j_gene: TRBJ1-1; v_gene: TRBV7-9; CDR3nt: TGTGCCAGCAGCTTGGGGGGCGCGGGGAACACTGAAGCTTTCTTT; CDR3aa: CASSLGGAGNTEAFF
abundance: few; d_gene: NA; j_gene: TRBJ2-4; v_gene: TRBV6-2/TRBV6-3; CDR3nt: TGTGCCAGCAGTGGGCAAGCGGGAGCCAAAAACATTCAGTACTTC; CDR3aa: CASSGQAGAKNIQYF
abundance: NA; d_gene: NA; j_gene: TRBJ1-5; v_gene: TRBV19; CDR3nt: TGTGCCAGTAGTCTATTCGGCGGGGGCCAGCCCCAGCATTTT; CDR3aa: CASSLFGGGQPQHF
abundance: many; d_gene: NA; j_gene: TRBJ1-6; v_gene: TRBV12-3/TRBV12-4; CDR3nt: TGTGCCAGCAGTTTCGGAGGACCCCTCCACTTT; CDR3aa: CASSFGGPLHF
abundance: NA; d_gene: NA; j_gene: TRBJ1-6; v_gene: TRBV6-1; CDR3nt: TGTGCCAGCAGTGAAGATGGGGCAGGGAAGCCTTATAATTCACCCCTCCACTTT; CDR3aa: CASSEDGAGKPYNSPLHF
abundance: few; d_gene: NA; j_gene: TRBJ1-5; v_gene: TRBV19; CDR3nt: TGTGCCAGTAGTATAGTCGGCAGTCTAGGGTATCAGCCCCAGCATTTT; CDR3aa: CASSIVGSLGYQPQHF
abundance: few; d_gene: TRBD2; j_gene: TRBJ2-7; v_gene: TRBV19; CDR3nt: TGTGCCAGTAGTGCTCCGGGACTAGCGGGAGGCGAGCAGTACTTC; CDR3aa: CASSAPGLAGGEQYF
abundance: many; d_gene: NA; j_gene: TRBJ1-4; v_gene: TRBV5-8; CDR3nt: TGTGCCAGCAGACCAGGGTCTCCTAATGAAAAACTGTTTTTT; CDR3aa: CASRPGSPNEKLFF
abundance: NA; d_gene: TRBD2; j_gene: TRBJ2-7; v_gene: TRBV18; CDR3nt: TGTGCCAGCTCACCCCAATCGGCCGGGGGGGAGCAGTACTTC; CDR3aa: CASSPQSAGGEQYF
abundance: NA; d_gene: TRBD1; j_gene: TRBJ1-5; v_gene: TRBV12-3/TRBV12-4; CDR3nt: TGTGCCAGCAGTTCGGGACAGGACAATCAGCCCCAGCATTTT; CDR3aa: CASSSGQDNQPQHF
abundance: many; d_gene: NA; j_gene: TRBJ1-2; v_gene: TRBV28; CDR3nt: TGTGCCAGCAGTTTCAAACAGGTGGACTATGGCTACACCTTC; CDR3aa: CASSFKQVDYGYTF
abundance: NA; d_gene: NA; j_gene: TRBJ2-7; v_gene: TRBV7-2; CDR3nt: TGTGCCAGCAGCTTAGACGGGACGGCTGACTACGAGCAGTACTTC; CDR3aa: CASSLDGTADYEQYF
abundance: NA; d_gene: NA; j_gene: TRBJ1-1; v_gene: TRBV28; CDR3nt: TGTGCCAGCAGTTACACTCCCGGATGGAACACTGAAGCTTTCTTT; CDR3aa: CASSYTPGWNTEAFF
abundance: many; d_gene: TRBD1; j_gene: TRBJ1-2; v_gene: TRBV28; CDR3nt: TGTGCCAGTCTGCCAGGGGGTATCTATGGCTACACCTTC; CDR3aa: CASLPGGIYGYTF
abundance: NA; d_gene: NA; j_gene: TRBJ1-2; v_gene: TRBV6-1; CDR3nt: TGTGCCAGCCCAGGGGAGCTTAGCGGCTATGGCTACACCTTC; CDR3aa: CASPGELSGYGYTF
abundance: NA; d_gene: NA; j_gene: TRBJ2-2; v_gene: TRBV29-1; CDR3nt: TGCAGCGTTGAGGGGTCAAGCGGGAACACCGGGGAGCTGTTTTTT; CDR3aa: CSVEGSSGNTGELFF
abundance: few; d_gene: NA; j_gene: TRBJ1-5; v_gene: TRBV3-1; CDR3nt: TGTGCCAGCAGCCCCCAAACGGGCAGCAATCAGCCCCAGCATTTT; CDR3aa: CASSPQTGSNQPQHF
abundance: many; d_gene: TRBD2; j_gene: TRBJ2-5; v_gene: TRBV10-3; CDR3nt: TGTGCCATCAGTGCCCTCCCGGGGGGGGCTGGAGAGACCCAGTACTTC; CDR3aa: CAISALPGGAGETQYF
abundance: many; d_gene: NA; j_gene: TRBJ2-5; v_gene: TRBV12-3/TRBV12-4; CDR3nt: TGTGCCAGCAGTTTCGGTCCAGGGCAAGAGACCCAGTACTTC; CDR3aa: CASSFGPGQETQYF